This T cell receptor beta chain appears in the sequencing data of a study of blood T cell repertoires in COVID-19. Study overall: T cells, B-cell-depleted T cells, or PBMCs supplied cDNA or gDNA.

The assay was immunoSEQ multiplex PCR, and TCRdb's table has in-frame clones only and misses some. Of under 500,000 clones in the sample, nearly 90% were seen once. Specimen: PBMCs or T cells enriched from blood (not recorded which). This clonotype originated in a young woman with acute COVID-19.

This chain's CDR3 is CASSPGDRWGNYGYTF. In nucleotides, the CDR3 is TGTGCCAGCTCACCAGGTGACAGGTGGGGTAACTATGGCTACACCTTC. This rearrangement joins TRBV18 to TRBJ1-2; D might be TRBD1 (6 bases). This CDR3 spans 16 amino acids. Germline CDR1 and CDR2: KGHSH and LQKENI. V dropped 2 bases and J dropped 1 base, with 14 bases sitting between them.